These 2 T cell receptor beta chains share one sample of origin, sequenced in a study of blood T cell repertoires in COVID-19. Using immunoSEQ multiplex PCR, the repertoire was profiled, and TCRdb retains in-frame clones only, with some absent. Of about 140,000 clones listed, around 78% were seen once; the top ten hold less than 2.5%. Sequencing used peripheral blood. The origin of the receptors is a woman aged 55-70 years with acute or convalescent COVID-19.

The CDR3 protein is CASQVQASNIYGYTF. In nucleotides, the CDR3 is TGTGCCTCCCAAGTGCAAGCGAGTAACATTTATGGCTACACCTTC. J is TRBJ1-2 and V is TRBV30; no definite D call. The CDR3 runs 15 residues. Trimming cost V 7 bases and J 5 bases, with 23 bases left between them. CDR1 GTSNPN and CDR2 SVGIG come from the germline V gene (reference sequence).

This chain uses TRBV12-3 or TRBV12-4 with TRBJ2-1, with TRBD2 matching over 8 bases. With V trimmed by 0 bases and J by 9 bases, 1 base remained unmatched. CDR3 length: 13 amino acids. CDR3 DNA sequence: TGTGCCAGCAGTTTAGCACGGGAGGGTGAGCAGTTCTTC. It specifies CASSLAREGEQFF.